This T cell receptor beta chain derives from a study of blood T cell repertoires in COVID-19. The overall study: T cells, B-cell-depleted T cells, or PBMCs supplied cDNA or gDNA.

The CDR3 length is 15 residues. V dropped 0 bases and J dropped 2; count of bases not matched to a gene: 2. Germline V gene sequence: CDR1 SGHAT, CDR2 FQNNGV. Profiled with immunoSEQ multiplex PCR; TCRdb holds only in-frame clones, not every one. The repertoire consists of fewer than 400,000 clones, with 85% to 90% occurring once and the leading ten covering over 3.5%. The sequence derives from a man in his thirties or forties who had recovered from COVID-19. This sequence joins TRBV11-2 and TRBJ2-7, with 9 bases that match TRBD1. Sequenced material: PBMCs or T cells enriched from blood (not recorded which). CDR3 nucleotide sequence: TGTGCCAGCAGCTTAGATTGGGACAGGGCCTACGAGCAGTACTTC. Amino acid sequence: CASSLDWDRAYEQYF.